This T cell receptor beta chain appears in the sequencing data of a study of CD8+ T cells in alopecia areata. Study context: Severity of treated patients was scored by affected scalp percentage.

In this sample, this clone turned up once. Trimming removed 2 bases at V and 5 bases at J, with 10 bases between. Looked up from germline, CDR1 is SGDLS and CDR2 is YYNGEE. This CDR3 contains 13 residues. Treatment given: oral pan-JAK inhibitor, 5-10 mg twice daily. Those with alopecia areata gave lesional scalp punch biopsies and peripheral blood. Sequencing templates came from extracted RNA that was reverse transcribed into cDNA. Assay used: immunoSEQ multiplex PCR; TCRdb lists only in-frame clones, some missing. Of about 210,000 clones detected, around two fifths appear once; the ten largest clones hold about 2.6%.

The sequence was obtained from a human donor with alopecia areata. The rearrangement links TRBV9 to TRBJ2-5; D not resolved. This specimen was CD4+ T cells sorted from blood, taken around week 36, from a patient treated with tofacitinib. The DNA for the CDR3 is TGTGCCAGCAGCGTGGACGTTTTGGAGACCCAGTACTTC. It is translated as CASSVDVLETQYF.